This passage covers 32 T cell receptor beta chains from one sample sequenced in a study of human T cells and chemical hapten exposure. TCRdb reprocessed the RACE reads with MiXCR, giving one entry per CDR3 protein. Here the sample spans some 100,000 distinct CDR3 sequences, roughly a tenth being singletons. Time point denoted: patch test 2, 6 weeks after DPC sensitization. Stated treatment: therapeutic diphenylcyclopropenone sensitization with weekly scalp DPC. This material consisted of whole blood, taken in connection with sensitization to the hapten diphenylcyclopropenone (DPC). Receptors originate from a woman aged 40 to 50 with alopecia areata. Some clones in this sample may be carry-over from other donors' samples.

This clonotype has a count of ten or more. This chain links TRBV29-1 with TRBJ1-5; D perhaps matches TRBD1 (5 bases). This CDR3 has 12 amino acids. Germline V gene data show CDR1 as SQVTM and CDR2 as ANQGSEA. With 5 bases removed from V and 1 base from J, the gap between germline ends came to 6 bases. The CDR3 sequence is CSVWDSNQPQHF. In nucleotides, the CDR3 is TGCAGCGTTTGGGACAGCAATCAGCCCCAGCATTTT. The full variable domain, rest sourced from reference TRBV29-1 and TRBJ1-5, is SAVISQKPSRDICQRGTSLTIQCQVDSQVTMMFWYRQQPGQSLTLIATANQGSEATYESGFVIDKFPISRPNLTFSTLTVSNMSPEDSSIYLCSVWDSNQPQHFGDGTRLSIL.

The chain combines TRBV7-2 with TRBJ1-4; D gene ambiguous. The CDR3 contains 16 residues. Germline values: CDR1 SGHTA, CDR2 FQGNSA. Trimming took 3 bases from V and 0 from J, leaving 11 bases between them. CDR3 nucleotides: TGTGCCAGCAGCTTGCAACAGCTAACAACTAATGAAAAACTGTTTTTT. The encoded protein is CASSLQQLTTNEKLFF.

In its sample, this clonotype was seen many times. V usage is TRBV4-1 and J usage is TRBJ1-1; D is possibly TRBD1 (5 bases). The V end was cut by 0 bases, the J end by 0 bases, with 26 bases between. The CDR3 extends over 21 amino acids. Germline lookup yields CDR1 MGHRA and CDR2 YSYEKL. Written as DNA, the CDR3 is TGCGCCAGCAGCCAAGAGGCCTTCCTCTCAGACAGAGATTTCATGAACACTGAAGCTTTCTTT. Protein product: CASSQEAFLSDRDFMNTEAFF.

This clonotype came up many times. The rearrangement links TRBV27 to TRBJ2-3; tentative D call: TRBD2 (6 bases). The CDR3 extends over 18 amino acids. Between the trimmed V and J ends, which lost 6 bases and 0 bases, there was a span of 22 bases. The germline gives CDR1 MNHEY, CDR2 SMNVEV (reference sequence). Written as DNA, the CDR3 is TGTGCCAGCAGACGGCTAGCGAACGCTTGGGGAAGCACAGATACGCAGTATTTT. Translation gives CASRRLANAWGSTDTQYF.

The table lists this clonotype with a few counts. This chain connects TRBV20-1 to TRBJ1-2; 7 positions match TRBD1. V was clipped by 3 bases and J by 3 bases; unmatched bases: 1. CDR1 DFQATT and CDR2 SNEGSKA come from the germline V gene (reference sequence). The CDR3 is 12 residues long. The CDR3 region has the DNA TGCAGTGCTAGTACAGGGGACTATGGCTACACCTTC. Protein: CSASTGDYGYTF.

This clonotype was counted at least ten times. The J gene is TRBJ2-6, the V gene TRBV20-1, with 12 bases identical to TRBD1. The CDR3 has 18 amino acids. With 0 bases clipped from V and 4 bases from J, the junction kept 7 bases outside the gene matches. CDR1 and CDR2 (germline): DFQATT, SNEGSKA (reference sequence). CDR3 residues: CSARETGQGAQGANVLTF. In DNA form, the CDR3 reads TGCAGTGCTAGAGAAACGGGACAGGGGGCGCAAGGGGCCAACGTCCTGACTTTC.

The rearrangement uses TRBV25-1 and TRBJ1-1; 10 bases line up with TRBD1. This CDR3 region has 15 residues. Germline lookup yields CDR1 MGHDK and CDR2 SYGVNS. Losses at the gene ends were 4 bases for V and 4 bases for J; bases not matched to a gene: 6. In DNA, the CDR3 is TGTGCCAGCAGTGCCATCGGGACAGGGGTCACTGAAGCTTTCTTT. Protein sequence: CASSAIGTGVTEAFF.

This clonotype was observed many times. DNA for the CDR3: TGTGCCAGCACCTTCCCGGGGAGGGGGAATGAAAAACTGTTTTTT. As protein: CASTFPGRGNEKLFF. The V and J genes are TRBV5-5 and TRBJ1-4; D might be TRBD1 (6 bases). The V gene's germline CDR1 is SGHKS and CDR2 YYEKEE (reference sequence). This CDR3 has 15 amino acids. V shed 6 bases and J shed 5 bases, with 17 bases lying between them.

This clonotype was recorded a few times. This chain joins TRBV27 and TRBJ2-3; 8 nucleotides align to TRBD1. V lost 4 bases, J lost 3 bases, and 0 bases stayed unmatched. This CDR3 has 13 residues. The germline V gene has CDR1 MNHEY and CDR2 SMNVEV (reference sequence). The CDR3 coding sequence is TGTGCCAGCAGTTACAGGGGGACAGATACGCAGTATTTT. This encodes CASSYRGTDTQYF.

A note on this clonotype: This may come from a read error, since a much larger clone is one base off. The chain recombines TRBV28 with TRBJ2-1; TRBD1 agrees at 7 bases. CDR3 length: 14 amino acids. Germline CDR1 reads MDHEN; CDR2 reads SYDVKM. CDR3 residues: CASSRSTGAGEQLF. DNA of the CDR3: TGTGCCAGCAGTCGTAGCACAGGGGCTGGTGAGCAGTTATTC.

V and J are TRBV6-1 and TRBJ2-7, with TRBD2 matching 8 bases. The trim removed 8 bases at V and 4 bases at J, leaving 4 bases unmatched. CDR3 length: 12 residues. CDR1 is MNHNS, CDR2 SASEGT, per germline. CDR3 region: CASLTSGYEQYF. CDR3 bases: TGTGCCAGCCTCACTAGCGGATACGAGCAGTACTTC.

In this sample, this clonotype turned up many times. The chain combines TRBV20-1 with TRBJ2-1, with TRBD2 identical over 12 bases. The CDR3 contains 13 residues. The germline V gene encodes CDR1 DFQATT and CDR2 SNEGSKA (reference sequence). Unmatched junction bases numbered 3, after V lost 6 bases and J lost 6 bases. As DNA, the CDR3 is TGCAGTGCCATACTAGCGGGAGGCAATGAGCAGTTCTTC. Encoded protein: CSAILAGGNEQFF.

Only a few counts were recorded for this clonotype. The CDR3 DNA reads TGTGCCAGCAGCTTGGAAGTCAGGGGGCAAGAGACCCAGTACTTC. Translated, it gives CASSLEVRGQETQYF. The chain joins TRBV5-4 to TRBJ2-5; 7 bases agree with TRBD1. This CDR3 is 15 amino acids long. V trimming: 0 bases; J trimming: 2 bases; junction bases outside the gene matches: 4. CDR1 is SGHNT, CDR2 YYREEE, per germline (reference sequence). Full variable domain (missing parts from reference TRBV5-4 and TRBJ2-5): ETGVTQSPTHLIKTRGQQVTLRCSSQSGHNTVSWYQQALGQGPQFIFQYYREEENGRGNFPPRFSGLQFPNYSSELNVNALELDDSALYLCASSLEVRGQETQYFGPGTRLLVL.

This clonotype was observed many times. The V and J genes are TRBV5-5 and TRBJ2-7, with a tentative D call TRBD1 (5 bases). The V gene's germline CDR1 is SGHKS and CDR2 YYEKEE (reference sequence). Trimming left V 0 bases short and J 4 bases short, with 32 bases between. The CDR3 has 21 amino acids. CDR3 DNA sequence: TGTGCCAGCAGCTTGGGAAGACAGTCGGCCGGTTACGTCGGGTCCGGTTACGAGCAGTACTTC. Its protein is CASSLGRQSAGYVGSGYEQYF.

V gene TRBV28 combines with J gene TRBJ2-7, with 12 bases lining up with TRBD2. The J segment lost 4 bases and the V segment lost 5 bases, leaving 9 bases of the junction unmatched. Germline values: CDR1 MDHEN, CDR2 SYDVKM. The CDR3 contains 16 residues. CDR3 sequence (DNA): TGTGCCAGCAGTGCCGCTAGCGGGAGGGGTATTTACGAGCAGTACTTC. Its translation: CASSAASGRGIYEQYF.

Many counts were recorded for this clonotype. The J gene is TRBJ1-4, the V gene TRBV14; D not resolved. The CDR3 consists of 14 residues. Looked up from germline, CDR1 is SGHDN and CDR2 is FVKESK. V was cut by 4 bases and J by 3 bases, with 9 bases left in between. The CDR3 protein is CASSRESANEKLFF. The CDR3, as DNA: TGTGCCAGCAGCCGGGAATCAGCTAATGAAAAACTGTTTTTT.

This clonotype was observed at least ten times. The CDR3 nucleotides are TGTGCCAGCATGGGGGGCGGAACTGAAGCTTTCTTT. This codes for CASMGGGTEAFF. The rearrangement uses TRBV12-3 or TRBV12-4 and TRBJ1-1; TRBD1 is a possible D gene (6 bases). The ends were cut back, 7 bases at V and 5 bases at J, with 11 bases in the middle. This CDR3 comprises 12 residues.

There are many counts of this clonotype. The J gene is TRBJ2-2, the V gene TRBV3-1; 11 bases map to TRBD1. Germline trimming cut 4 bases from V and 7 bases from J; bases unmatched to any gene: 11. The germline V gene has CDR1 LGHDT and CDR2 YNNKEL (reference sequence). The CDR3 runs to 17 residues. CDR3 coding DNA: TGTGCCAGCAGCCGCCTCACCGGACAGGGGGCGGGCGGGGAGCTGTTTTTT. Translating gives CASSRLTGQGAGGELFF.

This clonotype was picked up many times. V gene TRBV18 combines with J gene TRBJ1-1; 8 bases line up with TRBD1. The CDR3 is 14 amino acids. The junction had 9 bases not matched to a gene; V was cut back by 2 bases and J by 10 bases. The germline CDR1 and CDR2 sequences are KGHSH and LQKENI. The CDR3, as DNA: TGTGCCAGCTCACCAGACAGGGGAGGGGCCGGAGCTTTCTTT. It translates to CASSPDRGGAGAFF.

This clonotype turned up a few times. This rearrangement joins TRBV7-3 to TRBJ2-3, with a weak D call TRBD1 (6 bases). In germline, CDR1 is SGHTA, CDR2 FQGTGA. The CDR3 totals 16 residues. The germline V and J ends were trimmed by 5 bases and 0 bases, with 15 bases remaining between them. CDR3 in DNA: TGTGCCAGCAGCGGGGGCCTTGGGCCAAGCACAGATACGCAGTATTTT. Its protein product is CASSGGLGPSTDTQYF.

The CDR3 bases are TGTGCCAGCAGCTTGGACGGGGTCTCCTACAATGAGCAGTTCTTC. It codes for CASSLDGVSYNEQFF. This chain connects TRBV5-4 to TRBJ2-1, with a possible D match to TRBD2 (5 bases). CDR1 and CDR2 from the germline V gene are SGHNT and YYREEE (reference sequence). Trimming pared 0 bases from V and 0 bases from J, leaving 7 bases between. CDR3 length equals 15 residues. Full variable domain (rest looked up from reference TRBV5-4 and TRBJ2-1): ETGVTQSPTHLIKTRGQQVTLRCSSQSGHNTVSWYQQALGQGPQFIFQYYREEENGRGNFPPRFSGLQFPNYSSELNVNALELDDSALYLCASSLDGVSYNEQFFGPGTRLTVL.

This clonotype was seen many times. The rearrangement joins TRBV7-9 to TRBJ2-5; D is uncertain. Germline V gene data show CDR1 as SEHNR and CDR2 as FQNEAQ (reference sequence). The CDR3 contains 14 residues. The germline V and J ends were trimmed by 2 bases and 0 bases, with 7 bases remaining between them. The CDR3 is CASSLSSYQETQYF. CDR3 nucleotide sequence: TGTGCCAGCAGCTTATCCTCGTACCAAGAGACCCAGTACTTC.

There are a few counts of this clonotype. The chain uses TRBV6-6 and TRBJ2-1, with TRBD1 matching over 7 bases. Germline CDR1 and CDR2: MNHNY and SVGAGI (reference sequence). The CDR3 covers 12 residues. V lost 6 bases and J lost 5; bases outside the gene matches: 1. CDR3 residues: CASSDRDNEQFF. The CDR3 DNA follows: TGTGCCAGCAGCGACAGGGACAATGAGCAGTTCTTC.

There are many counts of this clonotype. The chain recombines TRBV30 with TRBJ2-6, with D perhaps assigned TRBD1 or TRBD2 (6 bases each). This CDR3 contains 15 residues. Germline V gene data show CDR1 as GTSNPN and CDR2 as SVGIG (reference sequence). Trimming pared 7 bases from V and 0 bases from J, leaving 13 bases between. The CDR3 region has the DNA TGTGCCTCATCCGGGGGCTCCTCTGGGGCCAACGTCCTGACTTTC. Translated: CASSGGSSGANVLTF.

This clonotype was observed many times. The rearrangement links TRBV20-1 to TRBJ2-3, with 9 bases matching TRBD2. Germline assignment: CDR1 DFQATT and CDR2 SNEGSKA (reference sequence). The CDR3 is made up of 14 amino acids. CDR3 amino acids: CSRLAATPGDTQYF. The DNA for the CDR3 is TGCAGCCGACTAGCGGCCACACCCGGGGATACGCAGTATTTT.

CDR3 protein: CSAGREGDTQYF. CDR3 bases: TGCAGCGCTGGGAGAGAAGGAGATACGCAGTATTTT. The chain recombines TRBV29-1 with TRBJ2-3; D might be TRBD2 (5 bases). There are 12 residues in the CDR3. Germline V CDR1 and CDR2: SQVTM, ANQGSEA. Trimming shortened V by 7 bases and J by 5 bases, and 13 bases separated the two germline ends.

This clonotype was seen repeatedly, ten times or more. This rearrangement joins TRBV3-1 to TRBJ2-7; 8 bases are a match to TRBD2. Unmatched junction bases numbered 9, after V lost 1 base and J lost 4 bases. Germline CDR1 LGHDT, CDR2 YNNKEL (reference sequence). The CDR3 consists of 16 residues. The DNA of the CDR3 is TGTGCCAGCAGCCAAGGGAGCGGGACTAGTCGGTACGAGCAGTACTTC. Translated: CASSQGSGTSRYEQYF.

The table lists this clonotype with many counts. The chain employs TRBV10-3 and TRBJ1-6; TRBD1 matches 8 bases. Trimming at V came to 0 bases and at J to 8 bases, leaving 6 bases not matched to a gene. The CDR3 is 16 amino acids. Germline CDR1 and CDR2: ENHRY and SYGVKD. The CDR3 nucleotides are TGTGCCATCAGTGAGTCGGGACAGGAGCTCGATTCACCCCTCCACTTT. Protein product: CAISESGQELDSPLHF.

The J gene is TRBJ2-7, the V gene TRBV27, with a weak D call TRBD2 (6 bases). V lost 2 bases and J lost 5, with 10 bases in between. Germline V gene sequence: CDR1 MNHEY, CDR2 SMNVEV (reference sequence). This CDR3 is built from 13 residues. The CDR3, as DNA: TGTGCCAGCAGTTTACGGGGGACCAACGAGCAGTACTTC. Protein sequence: CASSLRGTNEQYF.

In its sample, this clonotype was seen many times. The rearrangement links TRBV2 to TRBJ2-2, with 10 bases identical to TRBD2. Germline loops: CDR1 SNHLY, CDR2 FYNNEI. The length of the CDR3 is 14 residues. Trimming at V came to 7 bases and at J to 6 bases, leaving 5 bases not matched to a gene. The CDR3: CASKASGSPGELFF. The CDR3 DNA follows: TGTGCCAGCAAGGCTAGCGGGAGCCCCGGGGAGCTGTTTTTT. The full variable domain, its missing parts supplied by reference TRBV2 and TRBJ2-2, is EPEVTQTPSHQVTQMGQEVILRCVPISNHLYFYWYRQILGQKVEFLVSFYNNEISEKSEIFDDQFSVERPDGSNFTLKIRSTKLEDSAMYFCASKASGSPGELFFGEGSRLTVL.

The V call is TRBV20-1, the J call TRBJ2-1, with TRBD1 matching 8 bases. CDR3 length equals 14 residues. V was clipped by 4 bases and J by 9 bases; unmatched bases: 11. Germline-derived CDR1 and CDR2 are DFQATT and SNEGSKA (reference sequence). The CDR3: CSAKQDREFGEQFF. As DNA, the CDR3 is TGCAGTGCTAAGCAGGACAGGGAGTTTGGTGAGCAGTTCTTC.

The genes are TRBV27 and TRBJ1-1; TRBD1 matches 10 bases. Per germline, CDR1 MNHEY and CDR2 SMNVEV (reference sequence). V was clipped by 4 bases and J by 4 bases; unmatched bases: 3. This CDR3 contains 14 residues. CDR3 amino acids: CASSYRTGGTEAFF. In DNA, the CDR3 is TGTGCCAGCAGTTATAGGACAGGGGGCACTGAAGCTTTCTTT.